Below are 3 T cell receptor beta chains sequenced from a single sample in a study of beta chain features in type 1 diabetes. Expressed TCRB transcripts were sequenced because the entire RNA isolate underwent reverse transcription. Libraries were prepared by immunoSEQ multiplex PCR; TCRdb keeps only in-frame clonotypes and omits some of them. The sample includes around 140,000 clones, roughly 10% of them seen just once. The sample comprised naive CD4+ T cells from blood. Source of these receptors: a man younger than 35 in good health.

The chain carries TRBV6-6 and TRBJ1-2; 9 bases line up with TRBD1. Germline trimming cut 5 bases from V and 8 bases from J; bases unmatched to any gene: 12. The CDR3 consists of 15 residues. Germline CDR1 and CDR2: MNHNY and SVGAGI (reference sequence). CDR3 DNA sequence: TGTGCCAGCAGTAAAGGGACAGGGCTCGTCTCGGGCTACACCTTC. Protein sequence: CASSKGTGLVSGYTF.

The chain is built from TRBV2 and TRBJ2-7, with 10 nucleotides matching TRBD1. J lost 4 bases, V lost 11 bases, and 5 bases had no gene match. Germline assignment: CDR1 SNHLY and CDR2 FYNNEI. The CDR3 is made up of 12 amino acids. The CDR3 DNA follows: TGTGCCCGTGGACAGGGGGGTTACGAGCAGTACTTC. Translating gives CARGQGGYEQYF.

This clone has only a few counts. The chain links TRBV7-2 to TRBJ1-1; D uncertain. From germline, CDR1 is SGHTA and CDR2 FQGNSA. This CDR3 is built from 14 residues. Between the trimmed V and J ends, which lost 4 bases and 4 bases, there was a span of 13 bases. The CDR3 is CASSSPSPGTEAFF. Written as DNA, the CDR3 is TGTGCCAGCAGCTCTCCCTCCCCGGGCACTGAAGCTTTCTTT.